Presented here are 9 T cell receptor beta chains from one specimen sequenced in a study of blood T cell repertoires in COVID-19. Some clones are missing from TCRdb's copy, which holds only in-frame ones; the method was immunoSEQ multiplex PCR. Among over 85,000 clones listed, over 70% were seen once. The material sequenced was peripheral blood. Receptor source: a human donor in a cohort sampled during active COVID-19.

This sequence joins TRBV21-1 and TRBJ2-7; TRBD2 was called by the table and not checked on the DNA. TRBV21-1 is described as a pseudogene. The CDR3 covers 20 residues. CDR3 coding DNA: TGTGCCAGCAGCAAAGAGGGAAGGAGCGGGAGGGCCTATAAGACCTACGAGCAGTACTTC. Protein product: CASSKEGRSGRAYKTYEQYF.

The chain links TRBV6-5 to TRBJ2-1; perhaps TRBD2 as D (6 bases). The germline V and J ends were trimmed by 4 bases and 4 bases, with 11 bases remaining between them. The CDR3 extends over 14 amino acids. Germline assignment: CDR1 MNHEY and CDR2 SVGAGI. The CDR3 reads CASSLGLPYNEQFF. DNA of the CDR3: TGTGCCAGCAGTTTGGGACTCCCATACAATGAGCAGTTCTTC.

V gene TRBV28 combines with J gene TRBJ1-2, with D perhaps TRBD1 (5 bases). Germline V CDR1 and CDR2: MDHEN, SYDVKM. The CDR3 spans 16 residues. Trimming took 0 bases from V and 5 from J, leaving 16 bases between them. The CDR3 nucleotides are TGTGCCAGCAGTTTATGGGGCAGGGAGGGATATTATGGCTACACCTTC. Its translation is CASSLWGREGYYGYTF.

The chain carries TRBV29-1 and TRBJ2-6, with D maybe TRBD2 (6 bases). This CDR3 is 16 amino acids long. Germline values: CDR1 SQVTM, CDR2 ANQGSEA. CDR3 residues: CRCAASRRVGANVLTF. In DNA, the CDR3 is TGCAGGTGTGCGGCTAGCCGGAGGGTGGGGGCCAACGTCCTGACTTTC.

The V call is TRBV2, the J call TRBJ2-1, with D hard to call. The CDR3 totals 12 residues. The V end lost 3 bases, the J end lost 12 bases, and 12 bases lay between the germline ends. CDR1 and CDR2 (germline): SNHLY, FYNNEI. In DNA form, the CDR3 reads TGTGCCAGCAGTGAGACGGTTCAGGTGCAGTTCTTC. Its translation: CASSETVQVQFF.

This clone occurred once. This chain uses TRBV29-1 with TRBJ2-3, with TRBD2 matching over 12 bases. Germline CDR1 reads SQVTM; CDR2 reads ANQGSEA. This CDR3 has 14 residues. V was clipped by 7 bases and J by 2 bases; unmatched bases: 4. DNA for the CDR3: TGCAGCGCCTCTAGCGGGAGGGCCACAGATACGCAGTATTTT. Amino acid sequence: CSASSGRATDTQYF.

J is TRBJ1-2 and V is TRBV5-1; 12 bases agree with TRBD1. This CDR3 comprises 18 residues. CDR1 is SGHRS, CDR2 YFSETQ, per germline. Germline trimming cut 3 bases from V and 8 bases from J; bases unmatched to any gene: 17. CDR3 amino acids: CASSYAGTGGESTRGYTF. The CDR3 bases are TGCGCCAGCAGCTACGCCGGGACAGGGGGCGAAAGTACAAGGGGCTACACCTTC.

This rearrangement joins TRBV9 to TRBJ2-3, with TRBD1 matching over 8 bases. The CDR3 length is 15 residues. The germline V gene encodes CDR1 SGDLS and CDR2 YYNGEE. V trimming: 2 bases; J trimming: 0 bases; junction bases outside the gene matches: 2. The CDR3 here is CASSVGQGSTDTQYF. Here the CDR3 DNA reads TGTGCCAGCAGCGTTGGACAGGGAAGCACAGATACGCAGTATTTT.

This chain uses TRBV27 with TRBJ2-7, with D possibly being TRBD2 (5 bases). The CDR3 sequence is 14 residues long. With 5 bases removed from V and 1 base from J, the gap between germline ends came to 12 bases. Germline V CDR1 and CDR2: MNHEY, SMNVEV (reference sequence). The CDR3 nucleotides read TGTGCCAGCAGTGTGAGCGGAGGTTCCTACGAGCAGTACTTC. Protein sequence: CASSVSGGSYEQYF.